This is a list of T cell receptor beta chains from one sample in a study of T-cell reconstitution after alpha-beta-depleted transplantation in children. TCRdb redid the calling of the PCR reads with MiXCR, one entry per CDR3 protein. The sample includes 200,000 to 300,000 distinct CDR3 sequences, about 11% seen only once; the top ten take 2% to 3%. The specimen was PBMCs from the stem cell graft donor, collected from the stem cell graft. Source of these receptors: a human donor who donated a stem cell graft to a child with acute lymphoblastic leukemia. CDR3s leave out the opening cysteine and the closing phenylalanine or tryptophan. The order of the fields is J gene, CDR3 length, V gene, CDR3 protein.

j_call: TRBJ2-1; cdr3_length: 13; v_call: TRBV10-3; cdr3_aa: AIRRGDVEMAEQF
j_call: TRBJ2-6; cdr3_length: 12; v_call: TRBV30; cdr3_aa: AWNRGHGANVLT
j_call: TRBJ2-1; cdr3_length: 12; v_call: TRBV9; cdr3_aa: ASSRGGGVNQQF
j_call: TRBJ2-2; cdr3_length: 9; v_call: TRBV19; cdr3_aa: ASEGHGELF
j_call: TRBJ2-7; cdr3_length: 13; v_call: TRBV5-1; cdr3_aa: ASSFSTSRNYEQY
j_call: TRBJ2-3; cdr3_length: 12; v_call: TRBV12-3/TRBV12-4; cdr3_aa: ASSPRQGTDTQY
j_call: TRBJ2-1; cdr3_length: 13; v_call: TRBV20-1; cdr3_aa: SARDGRERSREQF
j_call: TRBJ1-4; cdr3_length: 12; v_call: TRBV5-5; cdr3_aa: ASSLVGQGEKLF
j_call: TRBJ2-3; cdr3_length: 11; v_call: TRBV7-9; cdr3_aa: ASSYSGADTQY
j_call: TRBJ2-7; cdr3_length: 12; v_call: TRBV20-1; cdr3_aa: SATGVAGSYEQY
j_call: TRBJ2-7; cdr3_length: 13; v_call: TRBV7-3; cdr3_aa: ASSLSGGSSYEQY
j_call: TRBJ2-3; cdr3_length: 15; v_call: TRBV5-1; cdr3_aa: ASSLAGGRPSTDTQY
j_call: TRBJ1-5; cdr3_length: 13; v_call: TRBV6-2/TRBV6-3; cdr3_aa: ASSYPGQRNQPQH
j_call: TRBJ2-4; cdr3_length: 9; v_call: TRBV30; cdr3_aa: AWSVGRIQY
j_call: TRBJ1-4; cdr3_length: 11; v_call: TRBV5-1; cdr3_aa: ASSLAGHEKLF
j_call: TRBJ2-2; cdr3_length: 16; v_call: TRBV5-1; cdr3_aa: ASSLKPRDRGITGELF
j_call: TRBJ1-1; cdr3_length: 9; v_call: TRBV12-3/TRBV12-4; cdr3_aa: ASSLAREAF
j_call: TRBJ1-1; cdr3_length: 10; v_call: TRBV28; cdr3_aa: ATRVDRWEAF
j_call: TRBJ1-1; cdr3_length: 9; v_call: TRBV7-8; cdr3_aa: ASSWDTEAF
j_call: TRBJ2-1; cdr3_length: 12; v_call: TRBV10-3; cdr3_aa: ASGQRGAHNEQF
j_call: TRBJ2-7; cdr3_length: 11; v_call: TRBV12-3/TRBV12-4; cdr3_aa: ASRQAAGYEQY
j_call: TRBJ2-1; cdr3_length: 9; v_call: TRBV20-1; cdr3_aa: SAKNPGEGF
j_call: TRBJ1-2; cdr3_length: 11; v_call: TRBV5-1; cdr3_aa: ASSLGQNYGYT
j_call: TRBJ2-5; cdr3_length: 12; v_call: TRBV12-3/TRBV12-4; cdr3_aa: ASSSAGGRETQY
j_call: TRBJ2-5; cdr3_length: 13; v_call: TRBV20-1; cdr3_aa: SARRAGGLQETQY